This TCR beta chain is drawn from a study of T cell changes during pregnancy in multiple sclerosis. This CDR3 comprises 13 residues. Trimming removed 6 bases at V and 2 bases at J, with 10 bases between. Germline assignment: CDR1 MNHNS and CDR2 SASEGT. Sequencing was performed with immunoSEQ multiplex PCR; in TCRdb, only in-frame clones are kept and a portion is missing. This table has about 98,000 clones, about 90% appearing once. This specimen was peripheral blood, taken after pregnancy. This receptor was identified in a female donor in good health, enrolled as a control in a pregnancy study. The chain joins TRBV6-1 to TRBJ1-1, with D maybe TRBD1 (6 bases). The CDR3 sequence: CASRGAPNTEAFF. Here the CDR3 DNA reads TGTGCCAGCAGGGGGGCCCCCAACACTGAAGCTTTCTTT.